These 3 T cell receptor beta chains were all obtained from the same sample, sequenced in a study of cytomegalovirus exposure and HLA in healthy donors. The PCR employed 60 Vbeta primers together with 13 Jbeta primers. Libraries were prepared by immunoSEQ multiplex PCR; TCRdb keeps only in-frame clonotypes and omits some of them. This table has 130,000 or so clones, roughly 78% appearing once. Sequences were obtained from PBMCs. Receptor source: a man aged 30-40 years in good health and CMV-seronegative.

The rearrangement links TRBV29-1 to TRBJ1-1; D ambiguous. The CDR3 has 11 amino acids. V lost 5 bases and J 1 base, leaving 5 bases between the germline ends. CDR1 is SQVTM, CDR2 ANQGSEA, per germline. CDR3 residues: CSVPRNTEAFF. The CDR3 DNA is TGCAGCGTTCCCAGGAACACTGAAGCTTTCTTT.

The genes are TRBV4-2 and TRBJ1-1; D is ambiguous. V was shortened by 0 bases and J by 2 bases, with 10 bases between the two germline ends. Germline loops: CDR1 LGHNA, CDR2 YNFKEQ. This CDR3 contains 15 residues. Written as DNA, the CDR3 is TGTGCCAGCAGCCAAGATAAGAAGCTAAACACTGAAGCTTTCTTT. Protein product: CASSQDKKLNTEAFF.

A single count supports this clone. The V gene is TRBV19, the J gene TRBJ2-5; 9 bases align to TRBD2. Germline values: CDR1 LNHDA, CDR2 SQIVND (reference sequence). This CDR3 is 15 amino acids long. The V segment lost 3 bases and the J segment 5 bases; nucleotides outside the gene matches: 7. The CDR3 loop reads CASSIGSGRFETQYF. CDR3 coding DNA: TGTGCCAGTAGTATTGGTAGCGGGAGATTCGAGACCCAGTACTTC.